Detailed here is one TCR beta chain. The antigen is not known. This entry is derived from a study of shared clonotypes between healthy human individuals. Regarding the study as a whole: At large depth, rarefaction still showed sorted-subset sequencing to be incomplete. The sharing of 5% to 6.5% of naive CD4 clonotypes was seen across several donors.

CD45RO-negative, CCR7-selected cells formed the naive CD8 fraction, which excluded terminally differentiated effector memory CD45RA+ cells. Donors, healthy HIV-negative adults, lacked recent acute infections or vaccinations. Sequencing was at deep level. Measured with immunoSEQ multiplex PCR; TCRdb has only the in-frame clones, and not every one. The sample includes about 2 million clones, 85% to 95% of them seen just once. The V and J ends lost 3 bases and 4 bases, in that order; junction bases with no gene match: 5. CDR1 MNHEY and CDR2 SVGAGI come from the germline V gene. The CDR3 contains 14 residues.

The sample consisted of naive CD8+ T cells sorted from blood. The origin of this receptor is a man between 18 and 35 years old in good health. The gene calls are TRBV6-5 and TRBJ1-2, with 7 bases matching TRBD1. The CDR3: CASSYGEGAYGYTF. Here the CDR3 DNA reads TGTGCCAGCAGTTATGGGGAGGGGGCCTATGGCTACACCTTC.